The 29 T cell receptor beta chains in this list originate from one sample, sequenced in a study of blood T cell repertoires in COVID-19. Assay: immunoSEQ multiplex PCR; the TCRdb copy retains only in-frame clones and omits some. The table records a few hundred thousand clones, about 90% of them present only once. The sample was PBMCs or T cells enriched from blood (not recorded which). The receptors come from a woman under 40 who had recovered from COVID-19.

The gene calls are TRBV10-3 and TRBJ2-2; D not resolved. Trimming took 6 bases from V and 8 from J, leaving 7 bases between them. The CDR3 is 11 residues long. Germline CDR1 reads ENHRY; CDR2 reads SYGVKD. The DNA for the CDR3 is TGTGCCATCAGAGAACGGGGGGAGCTGTTTTTT. As protein: CAIRERGELFF.

The chain couples TRBV5-6 to TRBJ1-5; tentative D call: TRBD1 (5 bases). V was shortened by 3 bases and J by 4 bases, with 17 bases between the two germline ends. CDR1 and CDR2 from the germline V gene are SGHDT and YYEEEE. The CDR3 runs 16 residues. Here the CDR3 DNA reads TGTGCCAGCAGCTACCGCTTGGGGCCTGGGAATCAGCCCCAGCATTTT. Protein product: CASSYRLGPGNQPQHF.

This chain uses TRBV7-6 with TRBJ2-7; no firm D call. The CDR3 contains 16 residues. CDR1 and CDR2 (germline): SGHVS, FNYEAQ. The ends were cut back, 1 base at V and 0 bases at J, with 13 bases in the middle. CDR3 residues: CASSLEAFRTSYEQYF. The CDR3 coding sequence is TGTGCCAGCAGCTTAGAAGCGTTCCGAACCTCCTACGAGCAGTACTTC.

The genes are TRBV30 and TRBJ1-5; TRBD1 agrees at 8 bases. Germline CDR1 is GTSNPN and CDR2 is SVGIG (reference sequence). Unmatched junction bases numbered 10, after V lost 1 base and J lost 2 bases. The CDR3 covers 17 residues. In nucleotides, the CDR3 is TGTGCCTGGAGTGGGGTCCGGGCAGGGGGCCGCAATCAGCCCCAGCATTTT. Its protein product is CAWSGVRAGGRNQPQHF.

The chain joins TRBV5-3 to TRBJ2-4; TRBD1 aligns across 9 bases. TRBV5-3 has ORF status, its function being uncertain. The CDR3 has 16 residues. Losses at the gene ends were 4 bases for V and 3 bases for J; bases not matched to a gene: 8. CDR3 amino acids: CARSDTGGHNKNIQYF. In DNA, the CDR3 is TGTGCCAGAAGCGACACAGGGGGCCATAACAAAAACATTCAGTACTTC.

The rearrangement joins TRBV27 to TRBJ2-7; unclear D gene. Trimming removed 5 bases from V and 0 bases from J, with 8 bases in between. The germline V gene encodes CDR1 MNHEY and CDR2 SMNVEV (reference sequence). The CDR3 runs to 13 residues. This CDR3 reads CASSLLNSYEQYF. The CDR3 DNA reads as TGTGCCAGCAGTCTCCTAAACTCCTACGAGCAGTACTTC.

With respect to this clone: Other DNA sequences from this sample encode an identical CDR3 as well. J is TRBJ1-1 and V is TRBV12-3 or TRBV12-4; D unclear. The V gene lost 5 bases and the J gene lost 1 base, with 8 bases spanning the gap. The CDR3 has 13 residues. CDR3: CASSQTPNTEAFF. CDR3 sequence (DNA): TGTGCCAGCAGTCAGACACCGAACACTGAAGCTTTCTTT.

The gene calls are TRBV3-1 (or the pseudogene TRBV3-2) and TRBJ1-5, with D unclear. CDR1 LGHDT and CDR2 YNNKEL come from the germline V gene (reference sequence). The CDR3 extends over 10 amino acids. Between the trimmed V and J ends, which lost 5 bases and 15 bases, there was a span of 11 bases. CDR3 nucleotides: TGTGCCAGCAGCTGGACTGGTTGGCATTTT. It translates to CASSWTGWHF.

The chain links TRBV9 to TRBJ1-2; weak D call: TRBD1 (6 bases). The CDR3 is made up of 14 amino acids. From germline, CDR1 is SGDLS and CDR2 YYNGEE. V was pared by 4 bases and J by 2 bases, with 12 bases between. CDR3 bases: TGTGCCAGCAGCCCCGGGACAAACAACTATGGCTACACCTTC. The encoded protein is CASSPGTNNYGYTF. Looking up the rest from reference TRBV9 and TRBJ1-2 gives the full variable domain: DSGVTQTPKHLITATGQRVTLRCSPRSGDLSVYWYQQSLDQGLQFLIQYYNGEERAKGNILERFSAQQFPDLHSELNLSSLELGDSALYFCASSPGTNNYGYTFGSGTRLTVV.

The chain recombines TRBV28 with TRBJ2-4; possibly TRBD1 for D (8 bases). Germline V lookup: CDR1 MDHEN, CDR2 SYDVKM. The CDR3 spans 14 residues. V lost 3 bases, J lost 7 bases, and 13 bases lay in between. The CDR3 coding sequence is TGTGCCAGCAGTTTTCAACAGGGGGGGAACATTCAGTACTTC. Residues: CASSFQQGGNIQYF.

The chain recombines TRBV6-5 with TRBJ2-5; 7 positions match TRBD1. CDR1 is MNHEY, CDR2 SVGAGI, per germline. This CDR3 region has 10 residues. V shed 8 bases and J 9 bases; nucleotides not matched to a gene: 3. The CDR3 DNA reads TGTGCCAGCGGCACAGGGGCCCAGTACTTC. Its protein product is CASGTGAQYF.

The CDR3 is CASSRRQGTEAFF. The DNA for the CDR3 is TGCGCCAGCAGCCGTCGGCAGGGGACTGAAGCTTTCTTT. The chain is built from TRBV4-3 and TRBJ1-1; D possibly corresponds to TRBD1 (6 bases). Between the trimmed V and J ends, which lost 4 bases and 5 bases, there was a span of 11 bases. Germline CDR1 reads LGHNA; CDR2 reads YSLEER. The CDR3 is made up of 13 amino acids.

The V and J genes are TRBV4-1 and TRBJ1-2, with TRBD1 identical over 10 bases. The junction had 8 bases not matched to a gene; V was cut back by 1 base and J by 6 bases. This CDR3 has 16 amino acids. CDR1 is MGHRA, CDR2 YSYEKL, per germline. CDR3: CASSQGSTGGGDGYTF. The CDR3 nucleotides read TGCGCCAGCAGCCAAGGATCGACAGGGGGCGGCGATGGCTACACCTTC.

CDR3 bases: TGTGCCAGCAGCCCTACGACAGGGAATCAAGCTTTCTTT. Protein sequence: CASSPTTGNQAFF. The V call is TRBV12-3 or TRBV12-4, the J call TRBJ1-1; 7 positions match TRBD1. This CDR3 comprises 13 residues. The junction had 10 bases not matched to a gene; V was cut back by 6 bases and J by 9 bases.

The chain carries TRBV9 and TRBJ2-3; tentative D call: TRBD2 (5 bases). V lost 4 bases and J 2 bases, leaving 17 bases between the germline ends. The CDR3 extends over 16 amino acids. The V gene's germline CDR1 is SGDLS and CDR2 YYNGEE. The CDR3 nucleotides read TGTGCCAGCAGCTCCCGGGGTGCCACCTCCACAGATACGCAGTATTTT. Translation: CASSSRGATSTDTQYF. The full variable domain, in which reference TRBV9 and TRBJ2-3 provide the parts outside the CDR3, is DSGVTQTPKHLITATGQRVTLRCSPRSGDLSVYWYQQSLDQGLQFLIQYYNGEERAKGNILERFSAQQFPDLHSELNLSSLELGDSALYFCASSSRGATSTDTQYFGPGTRLTVL.

The rearrangement links TRBV6-2 or TRBV6-3 to TRBJ1-6; 7 bases map to TRBD1. The CDR3 has 14 amino acids. The V gene end was trimmed by 6 bases and the J gene end by 12 bases; junction bases not matched to a gene: 11. Germline V gene data show CDR1 as MNHEY and CDR2 as SVGEGT. In DNA, the CDR3 is TGTGCCAGCAGCCCCGGACAGGAAGTAAGACCCCTCCACTTT. It specifies CASSPGQEVRPLHF.

The chain carries TRBV28 and TRBJ2-5; 7 bases fit TRBD1. Germline loops: CDR1 MDHEN, CDR2 SYDVKM. The trim removed 11 bases at V and 5 bases at J, leaving 11 bases unmatched. The length of the CDR3 is 13 residues. The DNA for the CDR3 is TGTGCCGCGCGGGTAGGGGGCTCGGAGACCCAGTACTTC. It yields the protein CAARVGGSETQYF.

The V and J genes are TRBV19 and TRBJ1-2, with D unresolved. Trimming shortened V by 3 bases and J by 4 bases, and 9 bases separated the two germline ends. CDR1 is LNHDA, CDR2 SQIVND, per germline (reference sequence). The CDR3 is made up of 13 amino acids. CDR3 nucleotide sequence: TGTGCCAGTAGTATTTATTCCTCCTATGGCTACACCTTC. Protein: CASSIYSSYGYTF.

This sequence joins TRBV6-5 and TRBJ1-1; D gene uncertain. This CDR3 contains 14 residues. Trimming took 6 bases from V and 4 from J, leaving 15 bases between them. CDR1 and CDR2 (germline): MNHEY, SVGAGI. Here the CDR3 DNA reads TGTGCCAGCAGGGCGGAGGGATTGGGCACTGAAGCTTTCTTT. The encoded protein is CASRAEGLGTEAFF.

The gene calls are TRBV2 and TRBJ2-2, with TRBD1 matching over 10 bases. The ends lost 6 bases at V and 6 bases at J; junction bases unmatched: 4. The CDR3 consists of 14 residues. Germline CDR1 reads SNHLY; CDR2 reads FYNNEI. In DNA form, the CDR3 reads TGTGCCAGCAGGGACGGGACAGGGGCCGGGGAGCTGTTTTTT. Residues: CASRDGTGAGELFF.

This sequence joins TRBV5-1 and TRBJ1-1; TRBD1 aligns across 10 bases. Germline V gene lookup returns CDR1 SGHRS and CDR2 YFSETQ. There are 18 residues in the CDR3. V gave up 2 bases and J gave up 6 bases; unmatched junction bases: 16. The CDR3 sequence: CASSFGTGTGVRKPEAFF. CDR3 DNA sequence: TGCGCCAGCAGCTTTGGCACCGGGACAGGGGTGAGGAAGCCTGAAGCTTTCTTT. The full variable domain, with the rest looked up from reference TRBV5-1 and TRBJ1-1, is KAGVTQTPRYLIKTRGQQVTLSCSPISGHRSVSWYQQTPGQGLQFLFEYFSETQRNKGNFPGRFSGRQFSNSRSEMNVSTLELGDSALYLCASSFGTGTGVRKPEAFFGQGTRLTVV.

This clone was seen a few times. The V call is TRBV10-3, the J call TRBJ2-1; D gene unclear. This CDR3 has 15 residues. CDR1 and CDR2 from the germline V gene are ENHRY and SYGVKD. Trimming left V 6 bases short and J 0 bases short, with 12 bases between. CDR3 sequence: CAISVYRGSYNEQFF. CDR3 nucleotide sequence: TGTGCCATCAGCGTCTATCGAGGCTCCTACAATGAGCAGTTCTTC.

V is TRBV5-1 and J is TRBJ1-1; D not certain. Trimming left V 1 base short and J 1 base short, with 5 bases between. Germline values: CDR1 SGHRS, CDR2 YFSETQ. The CDR3 extends over 13 amino acids. CDR3 sequence (DNA): TGCGCCAGCAGCTTGAGACAGAACACTGAAGCTTTCTTT. Protein: CASSLRQNTEAFF.

The chain employs TRBV6-2 or TRBV6-3 and TRBJ1-2; 7 positions match TRBD1. Per the germline V gene, CDR1 is MNHEY and CDR2 is SVGEGT. The CDR3 is made up of 16 amino acids. J lost 7 bases, V lost 4 bases, and 15 bases had no gene match. The CDR3 DNA reads as TGTGCCAGCAGTTCCGGACAGGCCCAGGGGTTAGGTGGCTACACCTTC. Translated, it gives CASSSGQAQGLGGYTF.

This chain links TRBV4-3 with TRBJ2-7, with D tentatively TRBD1 (6 bases). The V gene's germline CDR1 is LGHNA and CDR2 YSLEER. V was shortened by 0 bases and J by 3 bases, with 15 bases between the two germline ends. CDR3 length: 16 amino acids. Written as DNA, the CDR3 is TGCGCCAGCAGCCAAGATATTGTTAACAGGGTCTACGAGCAGTACTTC. Amino acids: CASSQDIVNRVYEQYF.

V and J are TRBV2 and TRBJ1-6, with 8 bases matching TRBD1. After removal of 6 bases from V and 9 bases from J, the junction contained 10 bases not matched to a gene. CDR1 is SNHLY, CDR2 FYNNEI, per germline. This CDR3 is 15 amino acids long. The CDR3 protein is CASSPPPTGASPLHF. In nucleotides, the CDR3 is TGTGCCAGCAGCCCCCCCCCGACAGGGGCTTCACCCCTCCACTTT.

This sequence joins TRBV9 and TRBJ1-2, with TRBD1 as a possible D gene (5 bases). The CDR3 has 13 amino acids. V lost 4 bases, J lost 4 bases, and 11 bases lay in between. The germline gives CDR1 SGDLS, CDR2 YYNGEE. The CDR3 DNA sequence: TGTGCCAGCAGCACGCGGGGGGGCTATGGCTACACCTTC. Protein product: CASSTRGGYGYTF.

This rearrangement joins TRBV3-1 (or the pseudogene TRBV3-2) to TRBJ1-3, with TRBD1 matching 7 bases. V lost 5 bases to trimming and J lost 2 bases; unmatched junction nucleotides: 6. The CDR3 extends over 15 amino acids. The germline gives CDR1 LGHDT, CDR2 YNNKEL (reference sequence). CDR3: CASSAGTAAGNTIYF. In nucleotides, the CDR3 is TGTGCCAGCAGCGCGGGGACAGCCGCTGGAAACACCATATATTTT.

The V call is TRBV6-5, the J call TRBJ2-7; D ambiguous. Germline CDR1 and CDR2: MNHEY and SVGAGI. V was clipped by 0 bases and J by 7 bases, with 13 bases between them. The length of the CDR3 is 14 residues. CDR3 sequence: CASSYSLGWWEQYF. CDR3 sequence (DNA): TGTGCCAGCAGTTACTCCCTCGGGTGGTGGGAGCAGTACTTC.